This TCR beta chain was sequenced for a study of cytomegalovirus exposure and HLA in healthy donors. Germline assignment: CDR1 SQVTM and CDR2 ANQGSEA. The CDR3 runs 14 residues. V was clipped by 7 bases and J by 0 bases, with 13 bases between them. This table comes from immunoSEQ multiplex PCR, and its TCRdb copy is limited to in-frame clones, with some not included. The data hold approximately 260,000 clones, with 65% to 90% observed a single time. Material: PBMCs. This receptor was obtained from a woman under 30 in good health and CMV-seronegative. V usage is TRBV29-1 and J usage is TRBJ1-3, with D possibly being TRBD1 (5 bases). CDR3: CSASSGFSGNTIYF. The CDR3 DNA reads TGCAGCGCCTCCTCAGGGTTCTCTGGAAACACCATATATTTT.